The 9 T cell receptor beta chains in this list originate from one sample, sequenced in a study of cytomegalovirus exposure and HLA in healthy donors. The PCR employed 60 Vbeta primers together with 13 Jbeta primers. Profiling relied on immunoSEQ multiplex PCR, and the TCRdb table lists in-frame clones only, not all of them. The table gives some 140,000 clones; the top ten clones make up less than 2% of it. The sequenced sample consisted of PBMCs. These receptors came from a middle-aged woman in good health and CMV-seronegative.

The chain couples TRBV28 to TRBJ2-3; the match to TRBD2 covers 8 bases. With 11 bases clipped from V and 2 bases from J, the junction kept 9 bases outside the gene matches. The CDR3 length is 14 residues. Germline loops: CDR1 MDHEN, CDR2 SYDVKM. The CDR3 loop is CAGQAGEYTDTQYF. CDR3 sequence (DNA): TGTGCCGGTCAAGCGGGGGAGTACACAGATACGCAGTATTTT.

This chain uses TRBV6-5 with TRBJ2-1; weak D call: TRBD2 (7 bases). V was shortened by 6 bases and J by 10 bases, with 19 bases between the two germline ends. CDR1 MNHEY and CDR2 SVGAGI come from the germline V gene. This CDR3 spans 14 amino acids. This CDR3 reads CASRYDRGAFEQFF. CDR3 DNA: TGTGCCAGCAGATACGACCGGGGGGCATTCGAGCAGTTCTTC.

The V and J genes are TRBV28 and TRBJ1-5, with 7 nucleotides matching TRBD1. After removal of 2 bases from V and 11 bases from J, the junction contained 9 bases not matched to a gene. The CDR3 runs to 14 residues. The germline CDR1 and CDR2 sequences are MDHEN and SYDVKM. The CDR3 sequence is CASSLRDSPTAQHF. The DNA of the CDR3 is TGTGCCAGCAGTTTAAGGGACAGTCCCACCGCCCAGCATTTT.

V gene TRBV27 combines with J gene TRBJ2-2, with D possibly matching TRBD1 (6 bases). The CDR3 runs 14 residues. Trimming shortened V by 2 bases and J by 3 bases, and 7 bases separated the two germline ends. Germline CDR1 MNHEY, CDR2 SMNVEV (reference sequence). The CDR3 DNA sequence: TGTGCCAGCAGTTTAGGGGGCGACACCGGGGAGCTGTTTTTT. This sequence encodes CASSLGGDTGELFF.

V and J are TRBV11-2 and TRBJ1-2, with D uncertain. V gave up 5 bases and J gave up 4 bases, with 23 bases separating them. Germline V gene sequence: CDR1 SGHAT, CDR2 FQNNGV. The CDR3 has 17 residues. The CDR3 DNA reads TGTGCCAGCAGCGGCCGACGGGGAGGGCCTAACGTCTATGGCTACACCTTC. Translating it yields CASSGRRGGPNVYGYTF.

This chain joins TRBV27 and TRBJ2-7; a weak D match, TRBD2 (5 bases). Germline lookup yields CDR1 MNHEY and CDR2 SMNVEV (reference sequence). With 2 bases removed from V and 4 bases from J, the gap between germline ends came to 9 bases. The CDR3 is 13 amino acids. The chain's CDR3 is CASSLEGAYEQYF. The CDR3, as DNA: TGTGCCAGCAGTTTAGAGGGAGCTTACGAGCAGTACTTC.

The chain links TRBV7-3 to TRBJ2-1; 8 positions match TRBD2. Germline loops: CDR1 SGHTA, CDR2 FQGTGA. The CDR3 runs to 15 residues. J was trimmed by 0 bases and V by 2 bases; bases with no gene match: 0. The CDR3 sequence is CASSLGTSSYNEQFF. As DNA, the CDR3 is TGTGCCAGCAGCTTAGGGACTAGCTCCTACAATGAGCAGTTCTTC.

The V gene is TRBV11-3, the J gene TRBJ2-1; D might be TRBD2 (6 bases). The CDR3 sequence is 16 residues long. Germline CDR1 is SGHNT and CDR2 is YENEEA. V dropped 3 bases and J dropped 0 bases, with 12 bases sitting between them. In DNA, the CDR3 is TGTGCCAGCAGCTTTGGCGGGGCATACTCCTACAATGAGCAGTTCTTC. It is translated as CASSFGGAYSYNEQFF.

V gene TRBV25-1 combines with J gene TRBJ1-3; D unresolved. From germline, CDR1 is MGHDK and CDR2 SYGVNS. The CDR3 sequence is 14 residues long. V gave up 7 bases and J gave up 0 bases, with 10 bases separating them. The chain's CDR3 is CASIGSNSGNTIYF. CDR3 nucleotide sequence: TGTGCCAGCATCGGGTCTAACTCTGGAAACACCATATATTTT.